Listed below are T cell receptor beta chains from one sample, sequenced in a study of siplizumab effects on memory and regulatory T cells. The antigens these receptors bind are not known. Profiling relied on immunoSEQ multiplex PCR, and the TCRdb table lists in-frame clones only, not all of them. The sample lists around 13,000 clones; approximately 37% were seen once. The sample was CFSE-low (dividing) CD8+ T cells sorted from an allogeneic mixed lymphocyte reaction. These receptors were obtained from a human donor in good health; the cells came from an allogeneic mixed lymphocyte reaction. Each CDR3 is given with its conserved first and last residue. D genes are given only for firm matches. Where a row states a size, it is once, few, many or the class of an expanded clone; other rows omit it.

TRBV10-3,.,.,TRBJ2-7,TGTGCCATCGCGAGTTCCGAGCAGTACTTC,CAIASSEQYF
TRBV7-4,.,.,TRBJ1-1,TGTGCCAGCAGCCTAAACACGAACACTGAAGCTTTCTTT,CASSLNTNTEAFF
TRBV7-3,TRBD1,few,TRBJ1-2,TGTGCCAGCAGCTCGACCGGGACAGGGTTAGATGGCTACACCTTC,CASSSTGTGLDGYTF
TRBV7-3,.,few,TRBJ1-5,TGTGCCAGCAGACGACCCTGGGCGGGGCCCCATCAGCCCCAGCATTTT,CASRRPWAGPHQPQHF
TRBV5-4,TRBD1,medium-sized,TRBJ1-5,TGTGCCAGCAGCACGGGGACAGATAGCAATCAGCCCCAGCATTTT,CASSTGTDSNQPQHF
TRBV27,.,few,TRBJ1-1,TGTGCCAGCAGTTTACGGGGGGAAGCTTTCTTT,CASSLRGEAFF
TRBV30,TRBD2,.,TRBJ2-1,TGTGCCTGGAGACCTAGCGGGGGCGGGAACAATGAGCAGTTCTTC,CAWRPSGGGNNEQFF
TRBV6-1,TRBD1,.,TRBJ2-2,TGTGCCAGCAGTGTCCGGGACAGCCCCAACACCGGGGAGCTGTTTTTT,CASSVRDSPNTGELFF
TRBV19,.,medium-sized,TRBJ2-7,TGTGCCAGTAGTCCGGGGCAGGGGGGAATCTACGAGCAGTACTTC,CASSPGQGGIYEQYF
TRBV27,TRBD2,medium-sized,TRBJ2-1,TGTGCCAGCAGTTGGGGGACTAGCGGGACTAACAATGAGCAGTTCTTC,CASSWGTSGTNNEQFF
TRBV7-9,.,many,TRBJ1-3,TGTGCCAGCAGCTCAACGTCGGGTGTAGAAAACACCATATATTTT,CASSSTSGVENTIYF
TRBV7-2,TRBD2,.,TRBJ2-1,TGTGCCAGCAGCTCCGGGACTAGCATTGAGCAGTTCTTC,CASSSGTSIEQFF
TRBV4-1,.,few,TRBJ2-2,TGCGCCAGCAGCCAAGATCTGGGAATCGCCGGGGAGCTGTTTTTT,CASSQDLGIAGELFF
TRBV6-5,TRBD2,few,TRBJ2-1,TGTGCCAGCAGGCGGGGGGCGGGAGATCTGAATGAGCAGTTCTTC,CASRRGAGDLNEQFF